The rows below give T cell receptor beta chains drawn from one sample of a study of T cell repertoires in cytomegalovirus infection. MiXCR, run by TCRdb on the reads, gives a single entry per CDR3 protein. The data hold over 200,000 distinct CDR3 sequences, with roughly an eighth observed a single time. Source material: PBMCs. The receptors originated from a human donor in good health (CMV status not recorded). Some clones in this sample may be carry-over from other donors' samples. Both conserved end residues are part of each CDR3. A D gene is named only where the DNA matches it firmly. Size is stated for part of the rows, as once, few or many counts, or as a class when the clone is expanded.

cdr3_nt cdr3_aa clone_size j_call v_call d_call
TGTGCCAGCAGCTTAGAGGGCAGGGAAGGCACTGAAGCTTTCTTT CASSLEGREGTEAFF - TRBJ1-1 TRBV7-9 -
TGTGCCAGCAGCCCCTGGGACAGGGGGGAAAACACTGAAGCTTTCTTT CASSPWDRGENTEAFF - TRBJ1-1 TRBV7-2 TRBD1
TGTGCCAGCAGCTCCCTCGGCGGGACCACCTACGAGCAGTACTTC CASSSLGGTTYEQYF - TRBJ2-7 TRBV11-2 -
TGCAGCGTTCGAGAGGGACAGGGTAACAATCAGCCCCAGCATTTT CSVREGQGNNQPQHF - TRBJ1-5 TRBV29-1 TRBD1
TGTGCCACCAGCCGGGGACAGCAAAATCAGCCCCAGCATTTT CATSRGQQNQPQHF many TRBJ1-5 TRBV15 TRBD1
TGTGCCAGCAGTGAAGCGTCGGTTGGGGGCACTGAAGCTTTCTTT CASSEASVGGTEAFF - TRBJ1-1 TRBV2 -
TGTGCCAGCAGCGGAGGGGACGCAAACACTGAAGCTTTCTTT CASSGGDANTEAFF - TRBJ1-1 TRBV9 -
TGTGCCAGCAGCACAGGGGGAGGTGACTATGGCTACACCTTC CASSTGGGDYGYTF many TRBJ1-2 TRBV7-2 TRBD1
TGCAGTGCTAGGCTTGGGACAGCCAATAATTCACCCCTCCACTTT CSARLGTANNSPLHF many TRBJ1-6 TRBV20-1 TRBD1
TGTGCCAGCAGCTTAAACAGGGGCACAGATACGCAGTATTTT CASSLNRGTDTQYF many TRBJ2-3 TRBV7-9 -
TGCAGTGCTAGTGGGCAGGGGAAGAATCAGCCCCAGCATTTT CSASGQGKNQPQHF - TRBJ1-5 TRBV20-1 -
TGTGCCAGCACCCGGGACAGGAGGACAGATACGCAGTATTTT CASTRDRRTDTQYF few TRBJ2-3 TRBV2 TRBD1
TGTGCCAGCACTTATCCGGGACGGACAAACTATGGCTACACCTTC CASTYPGRTNYGYTF few TRBJ1-2 TRBV6-6 -
TGCAGTGCTAGAGTTTGGGCTAGCGGGAACACCGGGGAGCTGTTTTTT CSARVWASGNTGELFF few TRBJ2-2 TRBV20-1 TRBD2
TGTGCCAGCAGCTTAAGACAGGGCACTGAAGCTTTCTTT CASSLRQGTEAFF many TRBJ1-1 TRBV7-2 TRBD1
TGCAGTGCCCCCATATCGAACGCAGCTTTCTTT CSAPISNAAFF many TRBJ1-1 TRBV20-1 -
TGTGCCACCAGCGTTCAACAGGGCTACGAGCAGTACTTC CATSVQQGYEQYF few TRBJ2-7 TRBV15 -
TGCAGCGTTGAAGTTGGTGGGTTCGAGCAGTACTTC CSVEVGGFEQYF few TRBJ2-7 TRBV29-1 -
TGTGCCAGCAGCTCCTCCTACCCTAGCGGGGGCTACGAGCAGTACTTC CASSSSYPSGGYEQYF many TRBJ2-7 TRBV7-9 TRBD2
TGCGCCAGCAGCTTTCAGGGGTTGGGGACCGGGGAGCTGTTTTTT CASSFQGLGTGELFF - TRBJ2-2 TRBV5-1 -
TGTGCCAGCAGCCCTAGGGGGACCTACGAGCAGTACTTC CASSPRGTYEQYF few TRBJ2-7 TRBV7-9 -
TGTGCCAGCAGCCCCGGACAGAATGAAAAACTGTTTTTT CASSPGQNEKLFF many TRBJ1-4 TRBV7-6 -
TGTGCCAGCAGCGACACGTCGGGGGACAATGAGCAGTTCTTC CASSDTSGDNEQFF - TRBJ2-1 TRBV12-3/TRBV12-4 -
TGTGCCAGCAGCCGCCTTGCCGGGGGGGCCGCAGATACGCAGTATTTT CASSRLAGGAADTQYF - TRBJ2-3 TRBV4-2 TRBD2
TGTGCCAGCAGTACCCTCGAAGGGCACCCCTACGAGCAGTACTTC CASSTLEGHPYEQYF many TRBJ2-7 TRBV6-1 -
TGTGCCAGCAGTGGTGGCCGGCAGGGCGAGCAGTACTTC CASSGGRQGEQYF many TRBJ2-7 TRBV2 -
TGTGCCAGCAGTTTAGAAAAGAACACTGAAGCTTTCTTT CASSLEKNTEAFF few TRBJ1-1 TRBV12-3/TRBV12-4 -
TGTGCCAGCAGTTATCCGGGGCTGAACACTGAAGCTTTCTTT CASSYPGLNTEAFF many TRBJ1-1 TRBV7-8 -
TGTGCCAGCAGCTTAGATCTGGGGGCGAACACTGAAGCTTTCTTT CASSLDLGANTEAFF - TRBJ1-1 TRBV7-9 -
TGTGCCAGCAGTCCGCAGACTAGCGGGAGAAACAATGAGCAGTTCTTC CASSPQTSGRNNEQFF many TRBJ2-1 TRBV7-6 TRBD2
TGTGCCAGCAGCTTAAGTAGTTCGGGTGGCTACACCTTC CASSLSSSGGYTF - TRBJ1-2 TRBV7-9 -
TGTGCCAGCAGACAGGGGATAAACACCGGGGAGCTGTTTTTT CASRQGINTGELFF few TRBJ2-2 TRBV6-2/TRBV6-3 TRBD1
TGTGCCAGCACCCTTTCCGGGACAAGCGAGCAGTACTTC CASTLSGTSEQYF many TRBJ2-7 TRBV25-1 -
TGTGCCAGCAGTTATAATGAGGGGCGTCAGCCCCAGCATTTT CASSYNEGRQPQHF - TRBJ1-5 TRBV6-5 -
TGTGCCAGTAGAAACAGGGAGACGGATGAAAAACTGTTTTTT CASRNRETDEKLFF - TRBJ1-4 TRBV19 -
TGTGCCACCGGATTAAGCGGGGAGTACAATGAGCAGTTCTTC CATGLSGEYNEQFF few TRBJ2-1 TRBV10-3 TRBD2
TGTGCCAGCAGCCAACCGCGACTAGCGGAAACCACAGATACGCAGTATTTT CASSQPRLAETTDTQYF many TRBJ2-3 TRBV4-2 TRBD2
TGTGCCAGCAGCCACTCCGGGGGGGCCTACAATGAGCAGTTCTTC CASSHSGGAYNEQFF - TRBJ2-1 TRBV14 TRBD2
TGTGCCAGCAGTGAATTGGCAGGGATAGCTTTCTTT CASSELAGIAFF few TRBJ1-1 TRBV25-1 -
TGTGCCAGCAGTGCGGGGACTAGCGGGAAAGAGACCCAGTACTTC CASSAGTSGKETQYF - TRBJ2-5 TRBV6-6 TRBD2
TGTGCCAGCAGGCCCCCGGGGTGGAATGAGCAGTTCTTC CASRPPGWNEQFF - TRBJ2-1 TRBV6-2/TRBV6-3 -
TGCAGCGTTGGGTCGGGATTCTACAATGAGCAGTTCTTC CSVGSGFYNEQFF few TRBJ2-1 TRBV29-1 -
TGCAGTGCTAGAGCCCGACAGGGTAGTTGGAACGAGCAGTACTTC CSARARQGSWNEQYF few TRBJ2-7 TRBV20-1 TRBD1
TGTGCCGCCGCGGGCAGACCCCCTTCTGGTAATGAAAAACTGTTTTTT CAAAGRPPSGNEKLFF - TRBJ1-4 TRBV6-6 -
TGTGCCACCGTTTGGGGAGGGGAGCAGTTCTTC CATVWGGEQFF many TRBJ2-1 TRBV19 TRBD2
TGTGCCAGCAGCTTAAACCTCCTCCAAGAGACCCAGTACTTC CASSLNLLQETQYF many TRBJ2-5 TRBV7-2 -
TGTGCCAGCACCCCCCAGACCTCGACCGGGGAGCTGTTTTTT CASTPQTSTGELFF - TRBJ2-2 TRBV2 -
TGTGCCAGCAGTTTGGGATGGGACACATCACCGGGCGAGCAGTACTTC CASSLGWDTSPGEQYF many TRBJ2-7 TRBV28 -
TGTGCCAGCAGCCAAGCTAGCGGGAGAGGAGAGCAGTACTTC CASSQASGRGEQYF - TRBJ2-7 TRBV4-2 TRBD2
TGTGCCAGCAGTTATGCCAGCGGTGGTGAGTCCGGGAGGCGAAATGAGCAGTTCTTC CASSYASGGESGRRNEQFF many TRBJ2-1 TRBV6-2/TRBV6-3 TRBD2
TGCAGCGTTGACTATAGCATGAACACTGAAGCTTTCTTT CSVDYSMNTEAFF - TRBJ1-1 TRBV29-1 -
TGTGCCAGCAGCTTAACACGGGATGACTATGGCTACACCTTC CASSLTRDDYGYTF many TRBJ1-2 TRBV7-2 -
TGTGCCAGCAGCCCCGATAGCACAGATACGCAGTATTTT CASSPDSTDTQYF many TRBJ2-3 TRBV6-1 -
TGTGCCAGCAGTGCACCCGGGACGAGCTCCGGGGAGCTGTTTTTT CASSAPGTSSGELFF - TRBJ2-2 TRBV28 -
TGTGCCAGCAGCTTAGTTTCACAGACGAACACTGAAGCTTTCTTT CASSLVSQTNTEAFF many TRBJ1-1 TRBV11-1 -
TGCAGTGCCGCTCAATCGGCCTATGGCTACACCTTC CSAAQSAYGYTF many TRBJ1-2 TRBV20-1 -
TGTGCCAGCAGAAAACTAGCGGGGACCACAGATACGCAGTATTTT CASRKLAGTTDTQYF many TRBJ2-3 TRBV12-3/TRBV12-4 TRBD2
TGTGCCAGCAGTTTTGCTGGACTGATCAATCAGCCCCAGCATTTT CASSFAGLINQPQHF - TRBJ1-5 TRBV28 -
TGTGCCAGCAGTTTCCGGACTAGGTGGGGACTTAAGGATACGCAGTATTTT CASSFRTRWGLKDTQYF many TRBJ2-3 TRBV6-2/TRBV6-3 TRBD2
TGCGCCAGCAGATTGACACCAGGCTCCTACAATGAGCAGTTCTTC CASRLTPGSYNEQFF - TRBJ2-1 TRBV5-1 -